This T cell receptor (beta chain) is drawn from a study of blood T cell repertoires in COVID-19 (TCRdb year 2020). At the level of the whole study: Samples covering the acute and convalescent phases of COVID-19 were provided by collaborators in the United States, Italy and Spain. The prospective study material was composed of cDNA or gDNA derived from T cells, B-cell-depleted T cells, or PBMCs. Subjects who had been exposed to COVID-19, were actively infected with it, or had recovered from it provided the deeply sampled blood TCRbeta repertoires that made up the dataset. The repertoires were made available in a free public database intended to serve as a resource for research on the immune response to SARS-CoV-2. The samples were drawn from the first 160 participants of the ongoing ImmuneRACE study and from roughly 1,300 subjects provided by 6 global collaborators. Nearly every sample came with metadata listing a de-identified subject ID, COVID-19 status, age in years and sex. HLA class I and class II types, where available, came from metadata supplied by the sample provider rather than from assay-based typing.

Whole blood was collected in K2EDTA tubes by collaborating institutions according to the institutions' own protocols. Collaborator samples were shipped for TCRbeta analysis as frozen whole blood, isolated PBMCs, or DNA extracted from either sample type. Beyond this particular receptor, the publication reports: Clinical and demographic metadata were provided uncurated, with the amount varying by source and participant.

The immunoSEQ Assay, a bias-controlled multiplex PCR, was used to amplify TCRbeta CDR3 regions from genomic DNA. Per the original workflow: The number of nucleated cells in each sample was estimated by amplification of reference gene primers within the assay. To quantify the absolute abundance of each unique TCRbeta CDR3 rearrangement, sequence reads were collapsed and filtered. For each sample, productive Simpson clonality was calculated as the square root of Simpson's diversity index over productive rearrangements. TCRdb took this table from immuneACCESS and kept in-frame rearrangements with V and J called. Such tables lack part of the clones; where checked against another copy, unresolved V genes explain under half of the gap, and the rest is unexplained. V and J calls plus clone size are reproduced from that table; the DNA served to infer D and trimming. The table for this sample lists around 170,000 clones; more than 85% of them were counted only once. The ten most abundant clones make up less than 3.5% of the sample.

Comments on this clone: The specificity of this receptor is unknown. Base qualities are not recorded, but no much larger clone differs from it by a single base.

Taken from cysteine to phenylalanine, the CDR3 has 14 residues. Only CDR3 DNA remains: 42 bases, in frame from the first base. The germline V gene encodes CDR1 LNHDA and CDR2 SQIVND (reference sequence). V drops 8 bases and J drops 3 bases, leaving 17 bases in between. The sequencing input was peripheral blood. The sequence derives from a woman aged 25 to 45 with active or convalescent COVID-19. The chain was built from TRBV19 and TRBJ2-7; TRBD1 is perhaps the D gene, given 6 matching bases. The nucleotide sequence reads TGTGCCAGTTCCCGGGACATTACACTCTACGAGCAGTACTTC. Its product reads: CASSRDITLYEQYF.